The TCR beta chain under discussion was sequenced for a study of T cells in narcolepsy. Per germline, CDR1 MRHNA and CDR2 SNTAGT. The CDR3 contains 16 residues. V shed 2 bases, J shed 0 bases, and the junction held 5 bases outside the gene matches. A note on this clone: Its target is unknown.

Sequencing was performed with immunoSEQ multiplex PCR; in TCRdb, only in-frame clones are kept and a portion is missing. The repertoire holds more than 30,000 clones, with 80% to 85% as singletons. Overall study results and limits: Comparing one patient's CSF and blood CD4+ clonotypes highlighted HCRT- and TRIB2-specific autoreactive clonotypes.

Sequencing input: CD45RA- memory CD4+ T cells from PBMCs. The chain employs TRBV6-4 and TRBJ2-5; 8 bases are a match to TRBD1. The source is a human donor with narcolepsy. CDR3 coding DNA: TGTGCCAGCAGTGACCCCGGGACAGGAGACCAAGAGACCCAGTACTTC. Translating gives CASSDPGTGDQETQYF.